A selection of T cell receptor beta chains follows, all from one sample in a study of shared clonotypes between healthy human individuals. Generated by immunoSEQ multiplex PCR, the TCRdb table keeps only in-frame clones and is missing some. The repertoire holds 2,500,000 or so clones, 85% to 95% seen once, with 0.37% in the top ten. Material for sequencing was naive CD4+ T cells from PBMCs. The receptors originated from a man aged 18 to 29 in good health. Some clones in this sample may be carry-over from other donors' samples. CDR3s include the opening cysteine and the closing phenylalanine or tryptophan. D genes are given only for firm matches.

TGTGCCAGCAGCCGACAAGAGACCCAGTACTTC CASSRQETQYF TRBJ2-5 . TRBV6-5
TGTGCCATCAAAGGGAGTAGCACAGATACGCAGTATTTT CAIKGSSTDTQYF TRBJ2-3 . TRBV10-3
TGCGCCAGCAGCTTGGTAGGGAGAAACACCATATATTTT CASSLVGRNTIYF TRBJ1-3 . TRBV5-1
TGCAGCGGACAGGGTAGCTCTGGAAACACCATATATTTT CSGQGSSGNTIYF TRBJ1-3 TRBD1 TRBV29-1
TGCGCCAGCAGCTCACAGGGGGCTTCGGAGACCCAGTACTTC CASSSQGASETQYF TRBJ2-5 TRBD1 TRBV5-1
TGTGCCAGCAGTTCGGAGACAGGGCTACGCGAGCAGTACTTC CASSSETGLREQYF TRBJ2-7 TRBD1 TRBV2
TGTGCCAGCAGCTTAGTCTTCCAAACAACCCCCCAAGAGACCCAGTACTTC CASSLVFQTTPQETQYF TRBJ2-5 . TRBV7-2
TGTGCCAGCAAGGGTGGACAGTTGGATACGCAGTATTTT CASKGGQLDTQYF TRBJ2-3 . TRBV25-1
TGTGCCAGCAGCCCCACTGTGGGGGCCAATCTTGGGGGGACCCAGTACTTC CASSPTVGANLGGTQYF TRBJ2-5 . TRBV7-2
TGTGCCTGGAGCGTCGACGGTAACTATGGCTACACCTTC CAWSVDGNYGYTF TRBJ1-2 . TRBV30
TGTGCCAGCAGCTCTTACGACGGCCGGAGTGGTGGCTACACCTTC CASSSYDGRSGGYTF TRBJ1-2 . TRBV5-8
TGTGCCAGCAGTTTAAACACAGGGGGCCTAAACGAGCAGTACTTC CASSLNTGGLNEQYF TRBJ2-7 TRBD1 TRBV28
TGTGCCAGCAGCCGACGGGACAGGGGTTTACCGGGACTAGCGGGTCCCTACAATGAGCAGTTCTTC CASSRRDRGLPGLAGPYNEQFF TRBJ2-1 TRBD2 TRBV4-2
TGTGCCTGGAGTGTACAATATGGTGAGCAGTTCTTC CAWSVQYGEQFF TRBJ2-1 . TRBV30